Given below is one T cell receptor beta chain in context. Using immunoSEQ multiplex PCR, the repertoire was profiled, and TCRdb retains in-frame clones only, with some absent. The table lists around 190,000 clones, 75% to 85% of them singletons. This sample was included in a study of blood T cell repertoires in COVID-19. The CDR3 loop spans 15 amino acids. The germline gives CDR1 MGHRA, CDR2 YSYEKL. Trimming removed 4 bases from V and 6 bases from J, with 15 bases in between. The sequencing input was peripheral blood. This chain links TRBV4-1 with TRBJ2-2, with D uncertain. The receptor was derived from a man aged 55 to 69 with acute or convalescent COVID-19. The CDR3 sequence is CASSPPRSIAGELFF. CDR3 bases: TGCGCCAGCAGCCCCCCGAGGAGTATTGCCGGGGAGCTGTTTTTT.